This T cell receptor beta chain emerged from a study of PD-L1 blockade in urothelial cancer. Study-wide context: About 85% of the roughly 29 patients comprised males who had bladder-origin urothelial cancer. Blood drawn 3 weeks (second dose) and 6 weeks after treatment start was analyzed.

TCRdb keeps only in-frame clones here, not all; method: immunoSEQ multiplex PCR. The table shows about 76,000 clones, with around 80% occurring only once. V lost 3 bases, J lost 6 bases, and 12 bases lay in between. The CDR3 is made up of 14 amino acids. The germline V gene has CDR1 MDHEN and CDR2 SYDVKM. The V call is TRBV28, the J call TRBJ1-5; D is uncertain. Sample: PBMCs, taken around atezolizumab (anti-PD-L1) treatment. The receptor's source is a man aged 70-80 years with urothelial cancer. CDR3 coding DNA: TGTGCCAGCAGTTTCGGGAACGTTGGTCAGCCCCAGCATTTT. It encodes CASSFGNVGQPQHF.